One and the same sample provided the 6 T cell receptor beta chains below, sequenced in a study of cytomegalovirus exposure and HLA in healthy donors. Primers included in the PCR were 60 Vbeta and 13 Jbeta primers. Measured with immunoSEQ multiplex PCR; TCRdb has only the in-frame clones, and not every one. This repertoire shows 140,000 to 150,000 clones, approximately 80% found once; its top ten account for over 9.5%. The sequenced material came from PBMCs. Receptor source: a woman aged 60-70 years in good health and CMV-seropositive.

The chain uses TRBV5-6 and TRBJ1-2; D is perhaps TRBD1 (5 bases). Germline V gives CDR1 SGHDT, CDR2 YYEEEE. The V gene lost 4 bases and the J gene lost 1 base, with 11 bases spanning the gap. CDR3 length equals 14 residues. The CDR3 DNA reads as TGTGCCAGCAGCCAGGGTTCCCATAACTATGGCTACACCTTC. Its translation: CASSQGSHNYGYTF.

This clone appeared a single time. The chain uses TRBV28 and TRBJ1-2; D not resolved. The CDR3 loop spans 15 amino acids. V was clipped by 7 bases and J by 4 bases, with 19 bases between them. Germline values: CDR1 MDHEN, CDR2 SYDVKM. The CDR3: CASNPLGSRTYGYTF. The CDR3 bases are TGTGCCAGCAACCCCTTGGGGAGCAGGACCTATGGCTACACCTTC.

J is TRBJ1-1 and V is TRBV4-1; possible D gene TRBD1, 5 bases. Trimming removed 2 bases at V and 1 base at J, with 8 bases between. The CDR3 spans 14 residues. Per germline, CDR1 MGHRA and CDR2 YSYEKL. The CDR3 sequence is CASSQYGQNTEAFF. CDR3 nucleotide sequence: TGCGCCAGCAGCCAATATGGACAGAACACTGAAGCTTTCTTT.

The rearrangement joins TRBV29-1 to TRBJ1-1, with D possibly matching TRBD1 (5 bases). Germline values: CDR1 SQVTM, CDR2 ANQGSEA. Trimming stripped 7 bases from V and 4 bases from J, with 16 bases between. The CDR3 totals 13 residues. The CDR3 sequence: CSGSLGGVTEAFF. The DNA of the CDR3 is TGCAGCGGGTCCCTGGGGGGGGTCACTGAAGCTTTCTTT.

J is TRBJ2-1 and V is TRBV2; 11 bases fit TRBD2. The CDR3 runs 15 residues. Looked up from germline, CDR1 is SNHLY and CDR2 is FYNNEI. V was clipped by 6 bases and J by 4 bases; unmatched bases: 5. The CDR3 loop reads CASRALAGAYNEQFF. The CDR3 coding sequence is TGTGCCAGCAGAGCACTAGCGGGAGCTTACAATGAGCAGTTCTTC.

This clone has a handful of counts. The chain uses TRBV11-3 and TRBJ2-3, with D unclear. This CDR3 is 13 amino acids long. Germline values: CDR1 SGHNT, CDR2 YENEEA. V was shortened by 0 bases and J by 3 bases, with 4 bases between the two germline ends. As DNA, the CDR3 is TGTGCCAGCAGCTTAGATCGGACAGATACGCAGTATTTT. This translates into CASSLDRTDTQYF.